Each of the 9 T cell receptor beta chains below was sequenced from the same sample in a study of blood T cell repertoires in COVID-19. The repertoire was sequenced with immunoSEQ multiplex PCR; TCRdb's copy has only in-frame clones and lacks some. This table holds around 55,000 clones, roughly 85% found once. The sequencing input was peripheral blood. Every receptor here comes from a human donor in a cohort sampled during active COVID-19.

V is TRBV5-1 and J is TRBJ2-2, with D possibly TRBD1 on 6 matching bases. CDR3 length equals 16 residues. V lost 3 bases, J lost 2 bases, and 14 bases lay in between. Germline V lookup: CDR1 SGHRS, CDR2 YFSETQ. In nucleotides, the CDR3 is TGCGCCAGCAGCTCCTCCGGGACACTAAACACCGGGGAGCTGTTTTTT. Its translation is CASSSSGTLNTGELFF.

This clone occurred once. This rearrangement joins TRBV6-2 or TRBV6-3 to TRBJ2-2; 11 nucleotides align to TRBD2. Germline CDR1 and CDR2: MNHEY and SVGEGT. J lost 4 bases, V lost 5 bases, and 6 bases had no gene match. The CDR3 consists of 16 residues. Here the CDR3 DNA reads TGTGCCAGCAGTGACGGACTAGCGGGTGCCACCGGGGAGCTGTTTTTT. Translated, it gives CASSDGLAGATGELFF.

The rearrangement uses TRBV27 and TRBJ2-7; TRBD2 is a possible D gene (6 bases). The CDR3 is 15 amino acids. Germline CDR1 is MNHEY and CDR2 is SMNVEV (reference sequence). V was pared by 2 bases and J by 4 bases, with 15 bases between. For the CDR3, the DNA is TGTGCCAGCAGTTTAACGGGGCGGGACCCATACGAGCAGTACTTC. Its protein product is CASSLTGRDPYEQYF.

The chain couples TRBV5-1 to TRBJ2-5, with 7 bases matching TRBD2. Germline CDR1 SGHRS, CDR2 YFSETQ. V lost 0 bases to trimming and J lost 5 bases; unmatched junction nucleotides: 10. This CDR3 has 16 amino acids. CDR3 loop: CASSLVSGGAWETQYF. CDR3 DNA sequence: TGCGCCAGCAGCTTGGTTTCGGGGGGTGCCTGGGAGACCCAGTACTTC.

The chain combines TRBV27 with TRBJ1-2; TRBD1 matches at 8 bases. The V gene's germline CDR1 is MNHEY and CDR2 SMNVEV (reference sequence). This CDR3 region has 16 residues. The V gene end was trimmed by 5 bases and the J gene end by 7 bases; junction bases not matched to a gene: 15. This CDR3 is CASSPPRGQGNGGYTF. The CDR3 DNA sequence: TGTGCCAGCAGTCCCCCCCGCGGACAGGGTAACGGTGGCTACACCTTC.

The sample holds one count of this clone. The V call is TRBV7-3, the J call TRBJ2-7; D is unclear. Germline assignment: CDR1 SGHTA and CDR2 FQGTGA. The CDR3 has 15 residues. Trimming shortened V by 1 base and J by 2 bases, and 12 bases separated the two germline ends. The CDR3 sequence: CASSLIRADPYEQYF. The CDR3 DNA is TGTGCCAGCAGCTTAATACGAGCCGATCCCTACGAGCAGTACTTC.

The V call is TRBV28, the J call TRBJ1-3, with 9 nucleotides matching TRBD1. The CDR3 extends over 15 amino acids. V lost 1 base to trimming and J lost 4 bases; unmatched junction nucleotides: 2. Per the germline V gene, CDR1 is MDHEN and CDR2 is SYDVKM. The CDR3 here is CASSLSGTGGNTIYF. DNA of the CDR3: TGTGCCAGCAGTTTATCCGGGACAGGGGGAAACACCATATATTTT.

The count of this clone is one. The CDR3 is CASSPGLAGGEDTQYF. CDR3 sequence (DNA): TGTGCCAGCAGCCCAGGACTAGCGGGAGGGGAAGATACGCAGTATTTT. The chain joins TRBV5-4 to TRBJ2-3; TRBD2 aligns across 15 bases. V lost 4 bases, J lost 5 bases, and 5 bases stayed unmatched. The CDR3 runs 16 residues. CDR1 and CDR2 (germline): SGHNT, YYREEE (reference sequence).

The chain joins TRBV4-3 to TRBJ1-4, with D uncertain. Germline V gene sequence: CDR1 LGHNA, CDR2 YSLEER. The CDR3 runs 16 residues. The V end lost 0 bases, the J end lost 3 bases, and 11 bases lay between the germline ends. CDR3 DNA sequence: TGCGCCAGCAGCCAAGATCTCCGGGTCGCTAATGAAAAACTGTTTTTT. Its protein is CASSQDLRVANEKLFF.